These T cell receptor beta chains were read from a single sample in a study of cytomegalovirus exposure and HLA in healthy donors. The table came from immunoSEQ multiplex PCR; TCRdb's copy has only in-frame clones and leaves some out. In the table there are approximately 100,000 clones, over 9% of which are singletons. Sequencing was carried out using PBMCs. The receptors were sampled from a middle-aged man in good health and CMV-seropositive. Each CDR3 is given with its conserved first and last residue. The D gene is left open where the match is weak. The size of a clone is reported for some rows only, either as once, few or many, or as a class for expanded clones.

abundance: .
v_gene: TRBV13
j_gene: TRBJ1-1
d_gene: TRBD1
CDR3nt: TGTGCCAGCAGGAGGACAGGGCTCGGGGACACTGAAGCTTTCTTT
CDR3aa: CASRRTGLGDTEAFF

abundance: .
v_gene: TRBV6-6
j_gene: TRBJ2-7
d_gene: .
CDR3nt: TGTGCCGTTTCGTTTTCGGGAAATGAGCAGTACTTC
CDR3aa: CAVSFSGNEQYF

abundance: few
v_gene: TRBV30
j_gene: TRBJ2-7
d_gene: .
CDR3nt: TGTGCCTGGAGTGTACTATCCCCCTACGAGCAGTACTTC
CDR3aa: CAWSVLSPYEQYF

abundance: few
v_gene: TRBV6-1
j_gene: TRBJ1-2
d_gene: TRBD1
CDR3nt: TGTGCCAGCACCCACGACAGGGATGGCTATGGCTACACCTTC
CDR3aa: CASTHDRDGYGYTF

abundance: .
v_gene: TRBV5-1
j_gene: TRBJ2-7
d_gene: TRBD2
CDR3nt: TGCGCCAGCAGCTTCCGGGAGGGTGCCTACGAGCAGTACTTC
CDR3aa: CASSFREGAYEQYF

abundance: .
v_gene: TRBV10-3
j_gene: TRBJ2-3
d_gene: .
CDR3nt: TGTGCCATCAGCATGAGGCAGACCGGCGGGGACACAGATACGCAGTATTTT
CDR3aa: CAISMRQTGGDTDTQYF

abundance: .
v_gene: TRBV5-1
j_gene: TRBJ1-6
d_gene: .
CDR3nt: TGCGCCAGCAGCTTGGCAGGGCGGTCACCCCTCCACTTT
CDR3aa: CASSLAGRSPLHF

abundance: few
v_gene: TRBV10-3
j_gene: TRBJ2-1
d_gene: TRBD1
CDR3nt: TGTGCCAACCGGGGACAGGGGGCAATGAATGAGCAGTTCTTC
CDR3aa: CANRGQGAMNEQFF

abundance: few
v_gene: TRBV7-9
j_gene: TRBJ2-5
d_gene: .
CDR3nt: TGTGCCTTTAGCGGAGAGGTGGAGACCCAGTACTTC
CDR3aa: CAFSGEVETQYF

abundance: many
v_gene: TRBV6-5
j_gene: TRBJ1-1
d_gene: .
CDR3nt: TGTGCCAGCAGGTGGGGGGGGAACACTGAAGCTTTCTTT
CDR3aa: CASRWGGNTEAFF

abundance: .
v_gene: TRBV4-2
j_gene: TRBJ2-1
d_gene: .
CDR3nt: TGTGCCAGCAGCCAAGAGCTCTCCGGAGGGACGGGACGGGCTAGCTCCTACAATGAGCAGTTCTTC
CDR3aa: CASSQELSGGTGRASSYNEQFF

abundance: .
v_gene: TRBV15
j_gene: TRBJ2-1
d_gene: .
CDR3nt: TGTGCCACCAGCAGAGACAATCCCGTAGGCGGTGAGCAGTTCTTC
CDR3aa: CATSRDNPVGGEQFF

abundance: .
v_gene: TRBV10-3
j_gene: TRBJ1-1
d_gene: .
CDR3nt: TGTGCCATCAGTGCTGGCTCCGAAAACACTGAAGCTTTCTTT
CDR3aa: CAISAGSENTEAFF

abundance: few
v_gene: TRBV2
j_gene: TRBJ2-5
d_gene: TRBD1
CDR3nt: TGTGCCAGCAGGAGGACAGGGAGAGAGACCCAGTACTTC
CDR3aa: CASRRTGRETQYF

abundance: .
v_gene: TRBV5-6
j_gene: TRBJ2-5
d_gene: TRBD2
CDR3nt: TGTGCCAGCAGCGCCGGACTAGTGAAGGAGACCCAGTACTTC
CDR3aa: CASSAGLVKETQYF

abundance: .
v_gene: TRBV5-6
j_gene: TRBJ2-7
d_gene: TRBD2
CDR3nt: TGTGCCAGCAGCCAAACTAGCGGCTCCTACGAGCAGTACTTC
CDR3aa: CASSQTSGSYEQYF

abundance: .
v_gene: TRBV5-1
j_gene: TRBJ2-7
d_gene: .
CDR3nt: TGCGCCAGCAGCTCACAGGGAGACGAGCAGTACTTC
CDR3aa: CASSSQGDEQYF

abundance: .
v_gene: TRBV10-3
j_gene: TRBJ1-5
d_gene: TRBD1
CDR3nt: TGTGCCATCAGTGCCACAGGGGCGGAGCAGCCCCAGCATTTT
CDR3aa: CAISATGAEQPQHF

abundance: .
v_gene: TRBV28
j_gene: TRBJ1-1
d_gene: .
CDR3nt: TGTGCCAGCAGCATTTATGGAACAGGGCAGAACACTGAAGCTTTCTTT
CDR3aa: CASSIYGTGQNTEAFF

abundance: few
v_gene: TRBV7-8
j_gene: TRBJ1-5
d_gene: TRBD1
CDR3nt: TGTGCCAGCAGCTTAGTAGCAGGGGGCTTTCGGCCCCAGCATTTT
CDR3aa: CASSLVAGGFRPQHF

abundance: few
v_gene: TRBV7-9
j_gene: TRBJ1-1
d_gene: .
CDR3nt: TGTGCCAGCAGCTTACCCAGGGGAGACGTTAACGCTGAAGCTTTCTTT
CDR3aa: CASSLPRGDVNAEAFF

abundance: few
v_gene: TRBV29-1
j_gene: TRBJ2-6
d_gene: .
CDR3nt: TGCAGCGTTGAAGTGTATAGGCGGAAGACTGGGGCCAACGTCCTGACTTTC
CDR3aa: CSVEVYRRKTGANVLTF

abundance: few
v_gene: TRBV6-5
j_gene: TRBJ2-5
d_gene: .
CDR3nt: TGTGCCAGCAGGCGGGATACGGAGACCCAGTACTTC
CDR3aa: CASRRDTETQYF

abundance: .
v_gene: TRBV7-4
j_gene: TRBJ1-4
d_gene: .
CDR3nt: TGTGCCAGCAGCCCCCCCAGGGGCTATAATGAAAAACTGTTTTTT
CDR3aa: CASSPPRGYNEKLFF

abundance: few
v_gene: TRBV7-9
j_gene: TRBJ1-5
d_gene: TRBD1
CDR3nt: TGTGCCAGCAGCCTTAGCAGACAGGGGGCAAGTCAGCCCCAGCATTTT
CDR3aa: CASSLSRQGASQPQHF

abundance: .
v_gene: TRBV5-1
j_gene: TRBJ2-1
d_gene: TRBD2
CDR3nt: TGCGCCAGCAGCTTGGTCGGACTAGCAGGATCCTACAATGAGCAGTTCTTC
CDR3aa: CASSLVGLAGSYNEQFF

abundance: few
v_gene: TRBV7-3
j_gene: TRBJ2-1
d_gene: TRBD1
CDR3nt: TGTGCCAGCAGCCCACTAGCAGGGGGCGCGGATCACTATGAGCAGTTCTTC
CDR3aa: CASSPLAGGADHYEQFF

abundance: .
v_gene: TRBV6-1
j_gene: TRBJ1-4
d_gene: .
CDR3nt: TGTGCCAGCAGGGCAGACATTAATGAAAAACTGTTTTTT
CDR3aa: CASRADINEKLFF

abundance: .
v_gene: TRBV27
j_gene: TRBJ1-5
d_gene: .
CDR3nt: TGTGCCAGCAGCCTCGGGACATCTCAGCCCCAGCATTTT
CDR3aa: CASSLGTSQPQHF

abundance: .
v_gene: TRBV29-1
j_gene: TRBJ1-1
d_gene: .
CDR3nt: TGCAGCTCCCGGGGGAGCACTGAAGCTTTCTTT
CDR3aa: CSSRGSTEAFF

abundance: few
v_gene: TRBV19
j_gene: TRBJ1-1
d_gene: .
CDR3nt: TGTGCCAGTACTTCCGTAGGAGGGGCCTTAGGAGCTTTCTTT
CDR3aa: CASTSVGGALGAFF

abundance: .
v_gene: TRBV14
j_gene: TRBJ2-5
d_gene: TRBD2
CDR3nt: TGTGCCAGCAGCCCTAGCGGGAGGGGGCAAGAGACCCAGTACTTC
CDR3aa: CASSPSGRGQETQYF

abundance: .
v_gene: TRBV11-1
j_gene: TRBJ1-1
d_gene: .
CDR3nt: TGTGCCAGCAGCCGAGACAGCATGAACACTGAAGCTTTCTTT
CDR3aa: CASSRDSMNTEAFF

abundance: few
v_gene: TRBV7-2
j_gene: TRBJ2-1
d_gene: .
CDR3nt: TGTGCCAGCAGACAGAGCAATGAGCAGTTCTTC
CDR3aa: CASRQSNEQFF

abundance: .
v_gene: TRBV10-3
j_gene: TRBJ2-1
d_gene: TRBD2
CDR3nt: TGTGCCACCGTAGCGGGAGTACACGAGCAGTTCTTC
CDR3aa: CATVAGVHEQFF

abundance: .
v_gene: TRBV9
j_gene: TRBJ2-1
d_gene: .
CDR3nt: TGTGCCAGCGGCACACGGTCAGTTGGGAGTGAGCAGTTCTTC
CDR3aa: CASGTRSVGSEQFF

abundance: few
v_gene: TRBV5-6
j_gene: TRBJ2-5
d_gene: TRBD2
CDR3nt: TGTGCCAGCAGCTTGACTAGCGGACGGTATGAGACCCAGTACTTC
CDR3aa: CASSLTSGRYETQYF

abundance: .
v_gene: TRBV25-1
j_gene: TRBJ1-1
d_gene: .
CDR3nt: TGTGCCAGCAGTGAATATGCCGGGTCCTCGAACACTGAAGCTTTCTTT
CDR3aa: CASSEYAGSSNTEAFF

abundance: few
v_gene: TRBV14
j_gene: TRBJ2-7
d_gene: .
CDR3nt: TGTGCCAGCAGCTCAGGGGGGAGGTTCGGCGAGCAGTACTTC
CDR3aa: CASSSGGRFGEQYF

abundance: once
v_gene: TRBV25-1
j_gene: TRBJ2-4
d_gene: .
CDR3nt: TGCGCCAGCAGTGAAGGGGCGGGATTAGCCAAAAACATTCAGTACTTC
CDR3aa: CASSEGAGLAKNIQYF

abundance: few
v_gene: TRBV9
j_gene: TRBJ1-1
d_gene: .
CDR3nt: TGTGCCCGCAGCGACAGAAGCATGAACACTGAAGCTTTCTTT
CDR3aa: CARSDRSMNTEAFF

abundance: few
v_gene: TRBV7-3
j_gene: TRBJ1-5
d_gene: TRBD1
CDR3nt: TGTGCCAGCAGCTTAAGTGGGGACAGAGTATTTCAGCCCCAGCATTTT
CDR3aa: CASSLSGDRVFQPQHF

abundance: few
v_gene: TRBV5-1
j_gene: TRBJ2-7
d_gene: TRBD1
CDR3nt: TGCGCCAGCAGCTTGGCCGGTTCAGGACAGGGGTCCTACTACGAGCAGTACTTC
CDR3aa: CASSLAGSGQGSYYEQYF

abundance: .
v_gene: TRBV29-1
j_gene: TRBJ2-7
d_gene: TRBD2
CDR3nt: TGCAGCGTAGCCGGGGCTAGCGGGAATACCTACGAGCAGTACTTC
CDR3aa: CSVAGASGNTYEQYF

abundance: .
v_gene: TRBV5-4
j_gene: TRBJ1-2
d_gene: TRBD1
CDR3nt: TGTGCCAGCAGCCCCACGGGACAGGGAGGCTATGGCTACACCTTC
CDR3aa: CASSPTGQGGYGYTF

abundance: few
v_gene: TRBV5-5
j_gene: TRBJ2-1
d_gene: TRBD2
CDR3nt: TGTGCCAGCCTACAATACGTTAATAGCGGGAGGGGTGAGCAGTTCTTC
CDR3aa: CASLQYVNSGRGEQFF

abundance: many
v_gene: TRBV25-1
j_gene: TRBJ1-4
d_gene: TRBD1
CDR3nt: TGTGCCAGCAGTGAGGGGACAGGGTCGGACGAAAAACTGTTTTTT
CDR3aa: CASSEGTGSDEKLFF

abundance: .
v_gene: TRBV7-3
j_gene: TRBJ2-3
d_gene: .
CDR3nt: TGTGCCAGCAGCTTAACCGGGACTAGCACAGATACGCAGTATTTT
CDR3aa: CASSLTGTSTDTQYF

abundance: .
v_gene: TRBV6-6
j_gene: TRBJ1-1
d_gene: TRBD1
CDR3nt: TGTGCCAGCAGTTTATCAGGGGGACGGAACACTGAAGCTTTCTTT
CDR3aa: CASSLSGGRNTEAFF

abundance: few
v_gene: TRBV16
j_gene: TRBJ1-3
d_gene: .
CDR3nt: TGTGCCAGCAGCCAATCCGGAGGGAACGGAAACACCATATATTTT
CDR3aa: CASSQSGGNGNTIYF

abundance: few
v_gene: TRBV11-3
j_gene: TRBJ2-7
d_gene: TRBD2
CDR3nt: TGTGCCAGCAGCATAGCGGGAGCTGGGTCCTACGAGCAGTACTTC
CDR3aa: CASSIAGAGSYEQYF

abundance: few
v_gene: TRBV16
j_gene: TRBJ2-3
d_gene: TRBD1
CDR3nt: TGTGCCAGCAGCCCAGGACAGGGCAAGCAGTATTTT
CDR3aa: CASSPGQGKQYF